This T cell receptor beta chain was observed in a study of blood T cell repertoires in COVID-19. About the study: Whether acute or convalescent, the COVID-19 samples came from the United States, Italy and Spain. PBMCs, B-cell-depleted T cells, or T cells were the source of the cDNA or gDNA that made up the material.

Methods used by the authors: Using reference gene primer amplification, nucleated cell counts were estimated. TCRdb's table, derived via immunoSEQ multiplex PCR, lists solely in-frame clones and lacks some. From that table come the V and J calls and clone size; the DNA was used to work out D and trimming. The sample includes 140,000 or so clones, 84% of them seen just once. This clone was observed once. CDR1 SGHTA and CDR2 FQGNSA come from the germline V gene. The ends were cut back, 5 bases at V and 5 bases at J, with 15 bases in the middle. This CDR3 is built from 14 residues. The specimen sequenced was peripheral blood. The chain carries TRBV7-2 and TRBJ1-1; D may be TRBD1 (5 bases). This receptor was taken from a human donor in a cohort sampled during active COVID-19. The CDR3 here is CASSPGHGRTEAFF. The CDR3 DNA is TGTGCCAGCAGCCCTGGACACGGAAGGACTGAAGCTTTCTTT.